Following are 21 T cell receptor beta chains from one sample sequenced in a study of graft-versus-host responses after intestinal transplantation (dated by TCRdb to the early 2020s). The time point label corresponds to: cells obtained before transplantation from donor or recipient. The library was generated by the immunoSEQ multiplex PCR assay. This immuneACCESS table, as held by TCRdb, lists in-frame sequences with V and J called but not all clones. Of the missing ones, under half trace to an unresolved V gene in checked studies; the others have no known cause. This sample has fewer than 110,000 clones in its table, and 93% of those were observed once. 1.2% of the sample belongs to the ten largest clones. These receptors are not linked to any known antigen. The sequences come from unstimulated CD8+ T cells sorted from spleen or lymph node cells, collected before intestinal transplant. The receptors shown here come from a human donor who received an intestinal transplant.

The V call is TRBV5-6, the J call TRBJ1-6; 7 nucleotides match TRBD1. The CDR3 is 14 residues long. V shed 4 bases and J 10 bases; nucleotides not matched to a gene: 8. The germline V gene encodes CDR1 SGHDT and CDR2 YYEEEE. CDR3 nucleotide sequence: TGTGCCAGCAGCCCCTCCGGGACAGCCTCACCCCTCCACTTT. Residues: CASSPSGTASPLHF.

The chain has TRBV19 and TRBJ2-3; 11 nucleotides align to TRBD2. Germline V CDR1 and CDR2: LNHDA, SQIVND (reference sequence). This CDR3 is built from 16 residues. The junction had 8 bases not matched to a gene; V was cut back by 3 bases and J by 6 bases. This CDR3 is CASSIFHLAGGDTQYF. DNA of the CDR3: TGTGCCAGTAGTATCTTCCACCTAGCGGGGGGTGATACGCAGTATTTT.

The rearrangement joins TRBV5-1 to TRBJ2-1; TRBD1 is a possible D gene (6 bases). Germline V lookup: CDR1 SGHRS, CDR2 YFSETQ. The CDR3 contains 16 residues. V shed 0 bases and J shed 0 bases, with 10 bases lying between them. The DNA for the CDR3 is TGCGCCAGCAGCTTGGCGCAGGGGATCTCCTACAATGAGCAGTTCTTC. It is translated as CASSLAQGISYNEQFF.

The CDR3 coding sequence is TGTGCCTGGAGTTGGGGGGTAACCGGGGAGCTGTTTTTT. Its translation is CAWSWGVTGELFF. The chain carries TRBV30 and TRBJ2-2, with a possible D match to TRBD2 (6 bases). The V and J ends lost 2 bases and 5 bases respectively, with 9 bases between them. This CDR3 contains 13 residues. Germline CDR1 is GTSNPN and CDR2 is SVGIG (reference sequence).

V gene TRBV11-2 combines with J gene TRBJ2-3; perhaps TRBD2 as D (6 bases). This CDR3 comprises 14 residues. The V end was cut by 3 bases, the J end by 3 bases, with 10 bases between. Germline-derived CDR1 and CDR2 are SGHAT and FQNNGV. CDR3 sequence (DNA): TGTGCCAGCAGCTTTGCGGGGTCAACAGATACGCAGTATTTT. As protein: CASSFAGSTDTQYF.

As for this clone: The junction departs from the called germline gene at one end, perhaps through a read error. V is TRBV2 and J is TRBJ1-3; the D is unclear. There are 15 residues in the CDR3. Looked up from germline, CDR1 is SNHLY and CDR2 is FYNNEI. The CDR3 loop reads CASREGRYSGNTIYF. The CDR3 DNA is TGTGCCAGCAGAGAAGGACGGTACTCTGGAAACACCATATATTTT. Full variable domain (rest looked up from reference TRBV2 and TRBJ1-3): EPEVTQTPSHQVTQMGQEVILRCVPISNHLYFYWYRQILGQKVEFLVSFYNNEISEKSEIFDDQFSVERPDGSNFTLKIRSTKLEDSAMYFCASREGRYSGNTIYFGEGSWLTVV.

V and J are TRBV5-6 and TRBJ1-1, with D tentatively TRBD1 (5 bases). The germline CDR1 and CDR2 sequences are SGHDT and YYEEEE. The CDR3 is 16 amino acids. The V gene lost 0 bases and the J gene lost 5 bases, with 17 bases spanning the gap. The DNA for the CDR3 is TGTGCCAGCAGCTTGGCCAACAGGACAAGAGGAACTGAAGCTTTCTTT. Its translation: CASSLANRTRGTEAFF.

The chain links TRBV2 to TRBJ2-5; 13 bases are shared with TRBD2. The trim removed 6 bases at V and 2 bases at J, leaving 12 bases unmatched. The germline CDR1 and CDR2 sequences are SNHLY and FYNNEI. The length of the CDR3 is 18 residues. DNA for the CDR3: TGTGCCAGCAGGTCCTCCCCCGGGACTAGCGGGGCACAAGAGACCCAGTACTTC. Its protein product is CASRSSPGTSGAQETQYF.

The chain uses TRBV4-2 and TRBJ1-6, with no clear D. Deletions cut 3 bases from V and 7 bases from J, with 4 bases between. Per the germline V gene, CDR1 is LGHNA and CDR2 is YNFKEQ. The CDR3 is 12 residues long. Here the CDR3 DNA reads TGTGCCAGCAGCCAGGGGAATTCACCCCTCCACTTT. Amino acids: CASSQGNSPLHF.

V usage is TRBV5-1 and J usage is TRBJ2-7; possibly TRBD2 for D (6 bases). Trimming pared 4 bases from V and 3 bases from J, leaving 14 bases between. CDR3 size: 14 residues. Germline CDR1 is SGHRS and CDR2 is YFSETQ. The CDR3 is CASSAGPGGYEQYF. The CDR3 DNA reads TGCGCCAGCAGCGCGGGGCCGGGTGGCTACGAGCAGTACTTC.

This clone has a handful of counts. The chain combines TRBV14 with TRBJ1-5, with a tentative D call TRBD1 (5 bases). This CDR3 has 14 residues. Germline loops: CDR1 SGHDN, CDR2 FVKESK. The V gene lost 2 bases and the J gene lost 6 bases, with 11 bases spanning the gap. CDR3 in DNA: TGTGCCAGCAGCCAACTCGGGGCTGGTCAGCCCCAGCATTTT. Translation: CASSQLGAGQPQHF.

J is TRBJ1-1 and V is TRBV29-1; no clear D gene. CDR1 is SQVTM and CDR2 is ANQGSEA in the germline V gene. This CDR3 has 11 amino acids. Trimming shortened V by 6 bases and J by 5 bases, and 10 bases separated the two germline ends. The chain's CDR3 is CSVTPGTEAFF. CDR3 nucleotide sequence: TGCAGCGTCACCCCCGGAACTGAAGCTTTCTTT.

This clone was counted only a few times. The chain is built from TRBV19 and TRBJ1-2, with 10 bases that match TRBD1. CDR1 and CDR2 from the germline V gene are LNHDA and SQIVND (reference sequence). J gave up 6 bases and V 10 bases, and 5 bases lay outside the gene matches. This CDR3 region has 12 residues. CDR3 nucleotides: TGTGCCACTAGACAGGGGGCCCATGGCTACACCTTC. This codes for CATRQGAHGYTF. The whole variable domain, filled in from reference TRBV19 and TRBJ1-2, reads DGGITQSPKYLFRKEGQNVTLSCEQNLNHDAMYWYRQDPGQGLRLIYYSQIVNDFQKGDIAEGYSVSREKKESFPLTVTSAQKNPTAFYLCATRQGAHGYTFGSGTRLTVV.

This chain connects TRBV4-1 to TRBJ1-4, with a weak D call TRBD1 (5 bases). V lost 2 bases and J 8 bases, leaving 18 bases between the germline ends. CDR1 and CDR2 (germline): MGHRA, YSYEKL. The CDR3 runs to 16 residues. Here the CDR3 reads CASSQTTGDGGEKLFF. Here the CDR3 DNA reads TGCGCCAGCAGCCAAACAACCGGGGACGGTGGCGAAAAACTGTTTTTT.

The chain joins TRBV10-2 to TRBJ2-1; 8 nucleotides align to TRBD2. V gave up 7 bases and J gave up 8 bases; unmatched junction bases: 10. The CDR3 sequence is 14 residues long. Per germline, CDR1 WSHSY and CDR2 SAAADI. CDR3: CASTPRGGSYEQFF. In DNA form, the CDR3 reads TGCGCCAGCACTCCTCGGGGGGGGAGTTATGAGCAGTTCTTC.

The V call is TRBV29-1, the J call TRBJ2-1, with 9 bases identical to TRBD1. The CDR3 is 14 residues long. V lost 0 bases, J lost 8 bases, and 5 bases stayed unmatched. CDR1 is SQVTM and CDR2 is ANQGSEA in the germline V gene. For the CDR3, the DNA is TGCAGCGTTGAAGAGGAAAGGACAGGGGATGAGCAGTTCTTC. It specifies CSVEEERTGDEQFF.

The gene calls are TRBV19 and TRBJ2-2; D may correspond to TRBD1 or TRBD2 (6 bases each). The CDR3 has 16 amino acids. In germline, CDR1 is LNHDA, CDR2 SQIVND (reference sequence). V lost 3 bases and J lost 5, with 16 bases in between. Here the CDR3 DNA reads TGTGCCAGTAGTATCGGGGGCTTAGCGTGGACCGGGGAGCTGTTTTTT. This gives the protein CASSIGGLAWTGELFF.

The chain is built from TRBV4-1 and TRBJ2-7; D is possibly TRBD1 (6 bases). Germline-derived CDR1 and CDR2 are MGHRA and YSYEKL. The CDR3 sequence is 16 residues long. V lost 1 base to trimming and J lost 2 bases, with 15 bases between them. The CDR3 reads CASSQVVDRPAYEQYF. The DNA of the CDR3 is TGCGCCAGCAGCCAAGTGGTAGACAGGCCCGCCTACGAGCAGTACTTC.

The chain carries TRBV19 and TRBJ1-5; a weak D match, TRBD1 (5 bases). Germline CDR1 and CDR2: LNHDA and SQIVND (reference sequence). V was pared by 3 bases and J by 1 base, with 7 bases between. The length of the CDR3 is 14 residues. CDR3 region: CASSIQGSNQPQHF. The CDR3 DNA follows: TGTGCCAGTAGTATTCAGGGAAGCAATCAGCCCCAGCATTTT.

V is TRBV18 and J is TRBJ2-7; TRBD2 matches 14 bases. The germline CDR1 and CDR2 sequences are KGHSH and LQKENI. V shed 0 bases, J shed 2 bases, and the junction held 6 bases outside the gene matches. CDR3 length: 18 amino acids. CDR3 sequence (DNA): TGTGCCAGCTCACCACCGATAGGACTAGCGGGGGGCACCTACGAGCAGTACTTC. Translating it yields CASSPPIGLAGGTYEQYF. The full variable domain, completed using reference TRBV18 and TRBJ2-7, is NAGVMQNPRHLVRRRGQEARLRCSPMKGHSHVYWYRQLPEEGLKFMVYLQKENIIDESGMPKERFSAEFPKEGPSILRIQQVVRGDSAAYFCASSPPIGLAGGTYEQYFGPGTRLTVT.

The genes are TRBV27 and TRBJ2-2, with a weak D call TRBD1 (6 bases). V was trimmed by 5 bases and J by 6 bases, leaving 10 bases between them. Germline CDR1 is MNHEY and CDR2 is SMNVEV (reference sequence). This CDR3 is built from 13 residues. This chain's CDR3 is CASSLQGAGELFF. For the CDR3, the DNA is TGTGCCAGCAGTCTACAGGGTGCCGGGGAGCTGTTTTTT.